Included here is one TCR beta chain sequence, with context. Which antigen it targets is not known. Per-base quality was not reported, and no clone a single base away is much larger than it. From the germline V gene (reference sequence), CDR1 is GTSNPN and CDR2 is SVGIG. The cysteine opens and the phenylalanine closes a CDR3 of 16 amino acids. Only the CDR3 part of the read is kept: 48 bases, read in frame from the first base. V lost 2 bases and J lost 2 bases; the stretch between them is 16 bases long. The cohort consisted of fewer than 700 healthy bone marrow donors. Cohort members were all nominally healthy when sampled, although unrecorded immune exposures were likely present. The donor tested CMV seronegative, placing the donor among the 300 to 400 seronegative members of the cohort. Each donor provided a peripheral blood sample, and peripheral blood mononuclear cells were used for TCR beta sequencing. Genomic DNA was extracted from the blood cell samples with the Qiagen DNeasy Blood Extraction Kit.

The method behind the library was the immunoSEQ multiplex PCR assay. For the multiplex PCR, a mixture combining 60 forward primers for TCR Vbeta segments and 13 reverse primers for TCR Jbeta segments was used. A multiplex PCR assay on genomic DNA amplified the CDR3 region of rearranged TCR beta genes. The Illumina HiSeq System was used to sequence the amplified TCR beta libraries as 87-base-pair reads. Per the authors' processing: A later analysis counted 65 million to 90 million unique TCR beta chains across the 640 or so repertoires, and 10 million to 12 million of these chains were shared by at least two donors. Raw reads were error-corrected and collapsed into unique sequences by a nearest-neighbor algorithm in which closely related sequences were merged to remove PCR and sequencing errors. CDR3 sequences were aligned to IMGT reference sequences to assign V, D and J gene segments. For a sequence to be retained, a match of at least six nucleotides to both a V gene segment and a J gene segment was required. A rearrangement counted as productive if the CDR3 had no stop codons and remained in frame with V and J, and every other rearrangement counted as non-productive. Following IMGT convention, CDR3 was defined as the stretch from the second conserved V-encoded cysteine to the conserved J-encoded phenylalanine. Sequences without an unambiguous match to a single V gene segment were excluded from the earlier analysis of 450 to 750 of the donors. In an earlier analysis of roughly 600 of the donors, a V segment was called functional when productive rearrangements were above 56.7%, and segregating when the standard deviation between donors exceeded 5%. A statistical classification framework was developed to diagnose cytomegalovirus status using the catalog of TCR beta chain sequences. In a later analysis, V and J genes were assigned by comparing TCR nucleotide sequences against IMGT/GENE-DB human TR gene sequences. Using the TCRdist pipeline, a later analysis assigned CDR3 sequences along with most-parsimonious VDJ recombination scenarios. A later analysis defined each TCR beta chain by its CDR3 amino acid sequence plus V-gene family, and excluded reads lacking a unique V-gene family. To address suspected cross-contamination and a sequencing artifact, a later analysis removed over 500 highly shared, low-generation-probability nucleotide sequences. A later analysis calculated a clonal expansion index for each public chain from normalized within-repertoire ranks of inferred template counts. In a later analysis, generation probabilities were computed using a VDJ recombination model fitted to out-of-frame rearrangements, and the results were checked against IGoR. Hypergeometric tests were used in a later analysis to score TCR-TCR, TCR-HLA and TCR-CMV co-occurrence, with a repertoire-size bias correction applied to the TCR pairs. A later analysis estimated false discovery rates by permuting HLA or CMV assignments 20 times. A later analysis grouped co-occurring TCRs with DBSCAN, adding TCRdist sequence similarity when clustering within HLA-allele-positive subsets. Repertoires with fewer than 30,000 or more than 120,000 public chains, plus five repertoires with anomalous nucleotide sharing, were excluded from co-occurrence clustering. This is the immuneACCESS table as TCRdb keeps it, with only in-frame sequences that have V and J called. A part of the clones is gone; compared with another copy, unresolved V genes explain less than half, and the rest is unexplained. The V and J calls and clone size come from that table; D and trimming were worked out from the DNA. The sample table contains around 85,000 clones; only one count was recorded for over 60% of them. The top ten clonotypes cover approximately 1.1% of the sample.

The record originates from a study of cytomegalovirus exposure and HLA in healthy donors (dated by TCRdb to about 2017). For context, the study as a whole: An earlier analysis of 587 of the donors reported about 260 Gb of sequence data and around 110 million unique TCR beta sequences obtained from 150 million to 200 million T cells. To decide whether each TCR beta V gene segment behaved as functional or pseudogenic, an earlier analysis of 587 of the donors relied on high-throughput TCR beta sequencing. The number of typed donors differed by locus: roughly 620-630 for A, B, C, DRB1 and DQB1; 500 to 550 for DQA1; approximately 610 for DPA1; and about 470 for DPB1. Four to six DR-DQ haplotypes were handled as single units for association and clustering, since linkage in the cohort was strong. Besides the first cohort of roughly 700 subjects, a separate validation cohort made up of 95 to 150 different subjects was used. A later analysis re-examined previously published TCR beta repertoires from just over 650 donors and added high-resolution HLA genotyping to investigate patterns of TCR occurrence. Among the roughly 430 genotyped donors, about 83% belonged to the genetic ancestry cluster associated with self-reported Caucasian donors. In the later analysis, no new phenotypic data were used to find candidate immune exposures; instead, reliance was placed on TCR beta sequences and their occurrence across donors. In a later genetic analysis, genome-wide SNP genotypes for about 60% of the 666 donors were used, and that subset was treated as a discovery cohort. Donor age, sex, ethnicity and CMV serostatus were collected together with the repertoire data. Across around 400 genotyped donors of the cohort, an average of 235,054 unique TCR beta nucleotide sequences per donor were sequenced, and around 20% of those sequences were non-productive. The aim of the study was to test whether cataloging public T cell receptors could identify signatures of past pathogen exposure. An early release covering 550 to 700 HLA-typed donors comprised roughly 300 gigabases of sequencing data and around 80 million unique TCR sequences. Both class I and class II loci were covered by HLA typing, at four-digit resolution. To predict cytomegalovirus infection status, the study combined high-throughput TCR immunosequencing, statistical association of individual TCRs with disease status, and machine learning. The T cell repertoires of around 730 subjects were profiled by immunosequencing and related to cytomegalovirus serostatus. All discovery cohort repertoires had been generated on a single sequencing platform.

General findings and caveats noted by the study authors: CMV serostatus was the only immune exposure information available for the cohort. When HLA alleles, especially DR and DQ, strongly co-occurred, TCR associations were difficult to assign to individual alleles. An association between a missense DCLRE1C variant and V-gene and J-gene trimming of TCR beta chains was found in a later genetic analysis and replicated in an independent cohort. In a later analysis, several top co-occurrence clusters were reported to appear linked to parvovirus B19, influenza, CMV and Epstein-Barr virus. A later analysis found that HLA-associated TCR beta chains were more clonally expanded and had lower generation probabilities than equally common non-associated chains. Most TCR sequences were seen in very few donors, while some public TCRs were found in many individuals. Linkage disequilibrium might explain the correlated functional status among segregating V segments, but an unknown experimental factor could not be ruled out. A further reported finding was that TCR beta sequences accurately predicted the HLA-A and HLA-B alleles for most subjects in the first cohort. A few of the identified cytomegalovirus-associated TCR beta chains were confirmed in vitro to be specific for cytomegalovirus antigens. A total of 150 or so TCR beta chains were listed by the study as associated with cytomegalovirus. Compared with the approximately 670-donor mean, donors in an Asian-associated ancestry cluster had fewer N-insertions in productive TCRs, according to a later genetic analysis. Most CMV-associated TCR beta chains appeared to be HLA-restricted in a later analysis, and the HLA associations seemed to be driven largely by CMV exposure. Because some donors lacked HLA typing at each locus, the association tests relied only on the typed subset. Roughly uniform sequencing depth across donors was assumed in presence/absence analyses, although this assumption may not hold. A later analysis associated about 17,000 TCR beta sequences with specific HLA alleles at a false discovery rate of 0.05. Broadly in line with IMGT annotations, most TCR beta V segments showed up in productive rearrangements about 87% or about 30% of the time in an earlier analysis of 450 to 600 of the donors. The earlier analysis of fewer than 750 of the donors excluded 15 to 20 rarely observed V segments, including chromosome 9 orphons, because counts were too low. The sequencing pipeline was judged likely to have produced a cluster of highly shared sequence variants as a technical artifact. Because the 87-base-pair reads could not distinguish some IMGT-functional V segments, including TRBV6-2 and TRBV6-3, those segments were excluded. The authors suggested that the approach could potentially be extended to other disease states and immunological phenotypes. In a later analysis, TCR association rates were found to vary across HLA loci, with the most associated TCRs seen for DRB1 alleles and the fewest for HLA-C alleles. In this cohort, only TCR beta chains were sequenced, and detectable features were limited by the absence of alpha or paired-chain data. The classifier was reported to diagnose cytomegalovirus status with high specificity and sensitivity in both the original cohort and the validation cohort.

This receptor was identified in a male donor in good health and CMV-seronegative. The chain is assembled from TRBV30 and TRBJ1-5; a tentative D call is TRBD1 (6 bases match). Sequenced sample: PBMCs. The CDR3: CAWSRFLGAGNQPQHF. The nucleotide sequence is TGTGCCTGGAGTAGATTCCTGGGGGCAGGCAATCAGCCCCAGCATTTT.